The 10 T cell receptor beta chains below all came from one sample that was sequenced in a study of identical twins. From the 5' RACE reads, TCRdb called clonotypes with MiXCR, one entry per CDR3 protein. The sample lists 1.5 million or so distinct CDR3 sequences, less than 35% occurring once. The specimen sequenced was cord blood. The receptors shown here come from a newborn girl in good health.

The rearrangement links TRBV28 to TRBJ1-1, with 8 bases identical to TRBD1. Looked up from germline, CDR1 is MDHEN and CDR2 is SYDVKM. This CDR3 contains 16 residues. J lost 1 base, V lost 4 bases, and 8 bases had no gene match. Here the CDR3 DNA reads TGTGCCAGCAGTTCTCCTATCGGACAGGGGAACACTGAAGCTTTCTTT. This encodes CASSSPIGQGNTEAFF.

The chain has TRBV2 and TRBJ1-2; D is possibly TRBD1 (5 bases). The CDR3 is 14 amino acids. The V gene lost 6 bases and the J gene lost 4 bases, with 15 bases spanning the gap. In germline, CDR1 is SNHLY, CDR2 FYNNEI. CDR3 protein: CASSGQGLSYGYTF. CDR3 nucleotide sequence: TGTGCCAGCAGCGGGCAGGGCTTGAGCTATGGCTACACCTTC.

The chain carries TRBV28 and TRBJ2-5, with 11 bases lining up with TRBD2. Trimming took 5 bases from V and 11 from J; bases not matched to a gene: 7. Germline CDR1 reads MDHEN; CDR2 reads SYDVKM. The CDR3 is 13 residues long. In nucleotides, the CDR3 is TGTGCCAGCAGTCAGACTAGCGGGAATGAGCAGTACTTC. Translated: CASSQTSGNEQYF.

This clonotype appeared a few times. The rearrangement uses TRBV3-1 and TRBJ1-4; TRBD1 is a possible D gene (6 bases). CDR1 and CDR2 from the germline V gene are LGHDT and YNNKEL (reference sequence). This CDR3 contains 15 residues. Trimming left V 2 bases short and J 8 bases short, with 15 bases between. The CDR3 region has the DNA TGTGCCAGCAGCCAACGATGGAACAGGGAGGAAAAACTGTTTTTT. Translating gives CASSQRWNREEKLFF.

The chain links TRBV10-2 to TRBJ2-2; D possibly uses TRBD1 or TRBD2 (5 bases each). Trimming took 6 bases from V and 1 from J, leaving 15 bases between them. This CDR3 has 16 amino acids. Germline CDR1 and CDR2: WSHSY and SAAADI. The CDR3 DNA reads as TGCGCCAGCAGAGATCCGGGACCTCTGAACACCGGGGAGCTGTTTTTT. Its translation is CASRDPGPLNTGELFF.

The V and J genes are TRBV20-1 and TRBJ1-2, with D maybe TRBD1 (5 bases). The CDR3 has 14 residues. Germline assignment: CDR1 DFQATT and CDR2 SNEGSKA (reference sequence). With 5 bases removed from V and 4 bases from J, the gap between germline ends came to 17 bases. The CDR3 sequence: CSAWEGAHSYGYTF. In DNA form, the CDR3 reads TGCAGTGCTTGGGAAGGGGCCCACTCCTATGGCTACACCTTC.

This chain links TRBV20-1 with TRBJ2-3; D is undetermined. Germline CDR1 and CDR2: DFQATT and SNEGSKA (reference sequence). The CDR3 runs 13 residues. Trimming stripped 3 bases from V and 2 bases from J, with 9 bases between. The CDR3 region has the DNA TGCAGTGCTAGCCTAGGCCACACAGATACGCAGTATTTT. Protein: CSASLGHTDTQYF.

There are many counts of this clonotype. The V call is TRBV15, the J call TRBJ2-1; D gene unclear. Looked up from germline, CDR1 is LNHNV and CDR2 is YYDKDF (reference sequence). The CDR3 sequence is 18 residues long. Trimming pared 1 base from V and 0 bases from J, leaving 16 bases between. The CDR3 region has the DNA TGTGCCACCAGCAGAGCGAGACTCACTAAAAGCTCCTACAATGAGCAGTTCTTC. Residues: CATSRARLTKSSYNEQFF.

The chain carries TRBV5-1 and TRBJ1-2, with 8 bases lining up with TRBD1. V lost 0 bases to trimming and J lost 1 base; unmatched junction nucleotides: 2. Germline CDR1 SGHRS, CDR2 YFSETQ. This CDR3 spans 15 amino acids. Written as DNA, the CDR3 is TGCGCCAGCAGCTTGGGGGACAGGAATAACTATGGCTACACCTTC. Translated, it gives CASSLGDRNNYGYTF. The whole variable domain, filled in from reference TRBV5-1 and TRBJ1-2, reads KAGVTQTPRYLIKTRGQQVTLSCSPISGHRSVSWYQQTPGQGLQFLFEYFSETQRNKGNFPGRFSGRQFSNSRSEMNVSTLELGDSALYLCASSLGDRNNYGYTFGSGTRLTVV.

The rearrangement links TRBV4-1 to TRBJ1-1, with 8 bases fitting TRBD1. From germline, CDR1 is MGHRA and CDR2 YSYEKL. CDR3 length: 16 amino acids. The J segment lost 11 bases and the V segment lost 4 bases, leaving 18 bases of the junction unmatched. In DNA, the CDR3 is TGCGCCAGCAGCCTGGGCCGGGACAGGCACTCTCTGGAGGCTTTCTTT. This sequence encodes CASSLGRDRHSLEAFF.